The rows below give T cell receptor beta chains drawn from one sample of a study of CD8 T cells in Susac syndrome. TCRdb used MiXCR to reprocess the immunoSEQ multiplex PCR reads, holding one entry per CDR3 protein. The sample has over 300,000 distinct CDR3 sequences, around 92% seen once. The sequencing sample was made of CD4+ T cells from PBMCs. Every receptor here comes from a human donor with multiple sclerosis. Both conserved end residues are part of each CDR3. The D gene is left open where the match is weak. Some rows mark clone size as missing; the rest say once, few, many or name a class of expanded clone.

TRBV29-1	-	-	TRBJ1-2	TGCAGCGTTGAAGGAGGGGGAGGAGGCTACACCTTC	CSVEGGGGGYTF
TRBV29-1	-	-	TRBJ2-2	TGCAGCGTTGGGGACGGGGTAATAAACCGGGAGCTGTTTTTT	CSVGDGVINRELFF
TRBV12-3/TRBV12-4	TRBD2	-	TRBJ2-1	TGTGCCAGCAGTTTAGGTCCTAGCGGGAGGCCACCCTACAATGAGCAGTCCTTC	CASSLGPSGRPPYNEQSF
TRBV6-1	-	-	TRBJ2-7	TGTGCCAGCAGCCCGCTGGACGAGCAGTACTTC	CASSPLDEQYF
TRBV3-1	-	-	TRBJ1-1	TGTGCCAGCAGCCCTGAACTGCGGACAGTTCCTGAAGCTTTCTTT	CASSPELRTVPEAFF
TRBV9	TRBD1	-	TRBJ2-2	TGTGCCAGCAGCGTTACCGGACAGGGGGTAGGCACCGGGGAGCTGTTTTTT	CASSVTGQGVGTGELFF
TRBV6-5	TRBD1	-	TRBJ1-6	TGTGCCAGCAGTTACAGTGGGACAGGGGGAGGCTCCTATAATTCACCCCTCCACTTT	CASSYSGTGGGSYNSPLHF
TRBV6-4	-	-	TRBJ2-2	TGTGCCAGCAGTGACCAGCCGGCGGCCGGGGAGCTGTTTTTT	CASSDQPAAGELFF
TRBV7-9	TRBD2	-	TRBJ2-7	TGTGCCAGCAGCGGTCCGGGACTAGCGGGACATAGCTCCTACGAGCAGTACTTC	CASSGPGLAGHSSYEQYF
TRBV4-1	TRBD1	once	TRBJ1-5	TGCGCCAGCAGCCAACCCGACAGGGTGAACCAGCCCCAGCATTTT	CASSQPDRVNQPQHF
TRBV4-1	-	once	TRBJ1-3	TGCGCCAGCAGCCAGCGGAGAGGGTTCTCTGGAAACACCATATATTTT	CASSQRRGFSGNTIYF
TRBV18	-	-	TRBJ2-5	TGTGCCAGCTCACCAACAGGGTCCCAAGAGACCCAGTACTTC	CASSPTGSQETQYF
TRBV6-5	TRBD2	-	TRBJ2-5	TGTGCCAGCATCGCGGGGGGGCGGATGAAGACCCAGTACTTC	CASIAGGRMKTQYF
TRBV20-1	TRBD1	-	TRBJ1-1	TGCAGTGCTTACCTCGACAGGGGACCGGGGAGCACTGAAGCTTTCTTT	CSAYLDRGPGSTEAFF
TRBV20-1	-	-	TRBJ2-7	TGCAGTGCTAAAATTCTCAGAAATACCTACGACGAGCAGTACTTC	CSAKILRNTYDEQYF
TRBV18	TRBD1	-	TRBJ1-5	TGTGCCAGTTCACAGGGGCATCAGCCCCAGCATTTT	CASSQGHQPQHF
TRBV5-1	-	once	TRBJ2-2	TGCGCCAGCAGCTTAGGAGGGGGTACCGACGGGGAGCTGTTTTTT	CASSLGGGTDGELFF
TRBV6-1	TRBD2	-	TRBJ2-2	TGTGCCAGCAGTGAACCGACTAGCCCCGGGGAGCTGTTTTTT	CASSEPTSPGELFF
TRBV11-3	TRBD1	-	TRBJ2-1	TGTGCCAGCAGCTTCCTCAGGACAGGGAACAATGAGCAGTTCTTC	CASSFLRTGNNEQFF
TRBV27	TRBD2	-	TRBJ2-5	TGTGCCAGCGGGTCTGCGGGAGCCGGGGAGACCCAGTACTTC	CASGSAGAGETQYF
TRBV7-3	-	-	TRBJ1-1	TGTGCCAGCAGCTTATCAGCGGGCACTGAAGCTTTCTTT	CASSLSAGTEAFF
TRBV5-4	-	-	TRBJ1-1	TGTGCCAGCAGCCCCCCCAGGGGCAAGACTGAAGCTTTCTTT	CASSPPRGKTEAFF
TRBV6-6	TRBD1	-	TRBJ2-7	TGTGCCAGCAGTTACTCGGGGACAGTATCCTACGAGCAGTACTTC	CASSYSGTVSYEQYF
TRBV20-1	-	-	TRBJ2-3	TGCAGTGCTAGAGATCAGGGGCATCGCACAGATACGCAGTATTTT	CSARDQGHRTDTQYF
TRBV5-4	-	-	TRBJ1-4	TGTGCCAGCAGCGCGAAAAGGACAGCAACTAATGAAAAACTGTTTTTT	CASSAKRTATNEKLFF
TRBV7-9	-	-	TRBJ2-5	TGTGCCAGCAGTTTAGCCTCTCGAGAGACCCAGTACTTC	CASSLASRETQYF
TRBV11-2	-	-	TRBJ2-5	TGTGCCAGCGGCCGGGGGGCCGGGGAGACCCAGTACTTC	CASGRGAGETQYF
TRBV6-1	-	-	TRBJ1-1	TGTGCCAGCAGTGAATCTTCGAGGTGGGTGACCTATGAAGCTTTCTTT	CASSESSRWVTYEAFF
TRBV7-9	TRBD1	-	TRBJ1-5	TGTGCCAGCAGTAGGGACAGGGACGGACAGCCCCAGCATTTT	CASSRDRDGQPQHF
TRBV7-9	-	-	TRBJ2-7	TGTGCCAGCAGCTCAGGGGGGTGGCGTACCTACGAGCAGTACTTC	CASSSGGWRTYEQYF
TRBV20-1	-	-	TRBJ1-5	TGCAGTGCTGAGACCGGGACCGGTAATTGGGATCAGCCCCAGCATTTT	CSAETGTGNWDQPQHF
TRBV2	-	-	TRBJ2-1	TGTGCCAGCAGCAAGGAGCAGTTCTTC	CASSKEQFF
TRBV27	-	-	TRBJ2-1	TGTGCCAGCAGTTCACCCCTGCGGGCTTCGAGGTGGGGCAATGAGCAGTTCTTC	CASSSPLRASRWGNEQFF
TRBV20-1	-	-	TRBJ1-2	TGCAGTGCCTACCAACAGGAGATGGGGGGCTACACCTTC	CSAYQQEMGGYTF
TRBV27	TRBD2	once	TRBJ2-7	TGTGCCAGCAGTTTCGGCGGGAGTAGGCCCTACGAGCAGTACTTC	CASSFGGSRPYEQYF